This T cell receptor beta chain was profiled in a study of CD8 T cells in ankylosing spondylitis. Study-wide results and limits: Disease-linked clones, CD8+, were relatively rare in peripheral blood.

Details on this clonotype: Its matching antigen is unknown.

TCRdb independently ran MiXCR on the 5' RACE reads; one entry per CDR3 protein. The sample comprises under 450,000 distinct CDR3 sequences, approximately 22% of which are singletons, and roughly 13% rests with the top ten. The CDR3 runs 17 residues. The V segment lost 2 bases and the J segment 1 base; nucleotides outside the gene matches: 5. Per germline, CDR1 GTSNPN and CDR2 SVGIG (reference sequence). V gene TRBV30 combines with J gene TRBJ2-6; 10 bases map to TRBD1. The TCR originated in a male donor with ankylosing spondylitis or in good health (not recorded which). The sequencing sample was made of blood, either unsorted or a sorted T cell fraction (not recorded which). The CDR3 DNA reads as TGTGCCTGGAGTTATTGGACAGGGGGTTCTGGGGCCAACGTCCTGACTTTC. The encoded protein is CAWSYWTGGSGANVLTF.